The entry below gives a single TCR beta chain sequence along with its context. Its antigen is still unknown. CDR1 is SGHTA, CDR2 FQGNSA, per germline. The CDR3 spans 14 residues. A second PCR of about 6 to 11 cycles used a sample-barcoded 5' primer and a J-beta primer mix. Any given sample supplied a minimum of 2.5 million CDR3-containing paired-end reads. TCRdb recomputed calls from the 5' RACE reads with MiXCR, one row per CDR3 protein. The sample has 800,000 or so distinct CDR3 sequences; less than 60% are singletons. Each sample yielded at least 6 million isolated PBMCs. The entry originates in a study of blood T cells in healthy people across ages. Points from the study as a whole: Not knowing donor CMV status may have confounded expanded clonotype changes. The fall in TCR beta diversity per million T cells was roughly linear with age.

Material: blood. The origin of this receptor is a man of 80 years or more in good health. V usage is TRBV7-2 and J usage is TRBJ2-7; possibly TRBD1 or TRBD2 for D (6 bases each). The J call may be in error: the DNA end matches TRBJ2-5 better. CDR3 sequence: CASFVGGSRETQYF. The CDR3 nucleotides are TGTGCCAGCTTCGTAGGGGGGAGTAGAGAGACCCAGTACTTC.